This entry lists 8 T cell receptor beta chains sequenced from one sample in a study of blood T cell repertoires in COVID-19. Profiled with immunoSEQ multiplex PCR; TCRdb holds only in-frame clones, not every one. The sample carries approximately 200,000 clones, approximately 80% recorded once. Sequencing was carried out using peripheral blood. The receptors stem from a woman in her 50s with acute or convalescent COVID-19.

The CDR3 protein is CASSSPSDRGYYYGYTF. The CDR3 bases are TGTGCCAGCAGTTCACCTTCCGACAGGGGTTACTACTATGGCTACACCTTC. This chain joins TRBV6-2 or TRBV6-3 and TRBJ1-2, with 8 bases lining up with TRBD1. Germline lookup yields CDR1 MNHEY and CDR2 SVGEGT. The CDR3 is made up of 17 amino acids. Trimming cost V 4 bases and J 3 bases; bases outside gene matches: 13.

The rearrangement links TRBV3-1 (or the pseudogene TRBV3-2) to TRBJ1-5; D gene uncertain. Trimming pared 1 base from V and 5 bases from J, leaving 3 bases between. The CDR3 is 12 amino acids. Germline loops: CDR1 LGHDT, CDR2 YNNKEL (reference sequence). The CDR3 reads CASSQADQPQHF. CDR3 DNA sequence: TGTGCCAGCAGCCAAGCCGATCAGCCCCAGCATTTT.

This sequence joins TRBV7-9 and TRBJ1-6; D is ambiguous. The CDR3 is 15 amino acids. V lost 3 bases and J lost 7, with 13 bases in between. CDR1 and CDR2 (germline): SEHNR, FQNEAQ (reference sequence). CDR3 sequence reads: CASSLVGSGNSPLHF. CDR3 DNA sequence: TGTGCCAGCAGCTTGGTGGGTTCAGGAAATTCACCCCTCCACTTT.

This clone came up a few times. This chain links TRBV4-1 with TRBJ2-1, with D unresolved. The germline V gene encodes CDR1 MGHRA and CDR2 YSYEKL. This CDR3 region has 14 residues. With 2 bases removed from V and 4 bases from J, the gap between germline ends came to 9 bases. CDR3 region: CASSQKPEYNEQFF. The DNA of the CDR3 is TGCGCCAGCAGCCAAAAGCCCGAGTACAATGAGCAGTTCTTC.

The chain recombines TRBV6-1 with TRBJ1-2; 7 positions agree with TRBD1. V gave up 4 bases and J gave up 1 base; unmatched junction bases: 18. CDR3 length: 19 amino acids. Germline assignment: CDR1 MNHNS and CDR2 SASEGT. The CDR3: CASSGRDRKSNSVNYGYTF. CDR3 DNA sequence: TGTGCCAGCAGTGGACGGGACAGAAAATCAAATTCGGTTAACTATGGCTACACCTTC.

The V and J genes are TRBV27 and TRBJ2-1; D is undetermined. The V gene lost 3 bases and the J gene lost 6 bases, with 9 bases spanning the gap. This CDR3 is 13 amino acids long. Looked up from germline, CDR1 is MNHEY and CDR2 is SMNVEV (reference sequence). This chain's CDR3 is CASSFRLVNEQFF. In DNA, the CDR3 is TGTGCCAGCAGTTTCCGGCTAGTCAATGAGCAGTTCTTC.

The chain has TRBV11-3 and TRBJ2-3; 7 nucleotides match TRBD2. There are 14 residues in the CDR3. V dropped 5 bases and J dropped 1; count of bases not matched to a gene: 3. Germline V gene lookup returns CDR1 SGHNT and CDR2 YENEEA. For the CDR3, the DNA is TGTGCCAGCAGCATTAGCGGGCGCACAGATACGCAGTATTTT. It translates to CASSISGRTDTQYF. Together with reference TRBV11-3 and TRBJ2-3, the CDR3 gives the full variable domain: EAGVVQSPRYKIIEKKQPVAFWCNPISGHNTLYWYLQNLGQGPELLIRYENEEAVDDSQLPKDRFSAERLKGVDSTLKIQPAELGDSAVYLCASSISGRTDTQYFGPGTRLTVL.

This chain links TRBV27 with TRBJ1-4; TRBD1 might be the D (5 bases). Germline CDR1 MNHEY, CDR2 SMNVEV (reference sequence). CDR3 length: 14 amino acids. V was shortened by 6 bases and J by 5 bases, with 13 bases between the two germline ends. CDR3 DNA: TGTGCCAGCAGATGGGGCGGCGGAAATGAAAAACTGTTTTTT. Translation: CASRWGGGNEKLFF.